This T cell receptor beta chain was identified in a study of blood T cell repertoires in COVID-19. Study-level information: Some COVID-19 samples were acute and others convalescent; all came from the United States, Italy and Spain.

The germline V gene has CDR1 LGHDT and CDR2 YNNKEL (reference sequence). The CDR3 runs 15 residues. V gave up 1 base and J gave up 0 bases, with 7 bases separating them. Methods used by the authors: How many nucleated cells were present was estimated from reference gene primer amplification. Assay used: immunoSEQ multiplex PCR; TCRdb lists only in-frame clones, some missing. Clone size and V and J calls were adopted from that table, with D and trimming inferred from the DNA. The table includes 25,000 to 30,000 clones, roughly 91% detected once. This TCR was sampled from a human donor in a cohort sampled during active COVID-19. The donor label of this sample is uncertain. The V and J genes are TRBV3-1 (or the pseudogene TRBV3-2) and TRBJ1-5; the D gene is possibly TRBD1 (5 bases). Source material: peripheral blood. The CDR3 DNA follows: TGTGCCAGCAGCCAAGCAGGGTATAGCAATCAGCCCCAGCATTTT. This codes for CASSQAGYSNQPQHF.